This T cell receptor beta chain was observed in a study of cytomegalovirus exposure and HLA in healthy donors. Germline-derived CDR1 and CDR2 are SGHTA and FQGTGA. Trimming took 5 bases from V and 10 from J; bases not matched to a gene: 5. The CDR3 loop spans 15 amino acids. Vbeta (60) and Jbeta (13) primers were used in the PCR. Here immunoSEQ multiplex PCR was the method, and the copy in TCRdb shows in-frame clones only, minus some. The top ten clones hold 6% of a sample with around 230,000 clones, roughly 82% of them seen once. The sequenced sample consisted of PBMCs. V gene TRBV7-3 combines with J gene TRBJ2-1; 16 bases are a match to TRBD2. The sequence came from a man between 35 and 55 years old in good health and CMV-seropositive. This chain's CDR3 is CASSPGTSGREEQFF. The CDR3 region has the DNA TGTGCCAGCAGCCCAGGGACTAGCGGGAGGGAGGAGCAGTTCTTC.